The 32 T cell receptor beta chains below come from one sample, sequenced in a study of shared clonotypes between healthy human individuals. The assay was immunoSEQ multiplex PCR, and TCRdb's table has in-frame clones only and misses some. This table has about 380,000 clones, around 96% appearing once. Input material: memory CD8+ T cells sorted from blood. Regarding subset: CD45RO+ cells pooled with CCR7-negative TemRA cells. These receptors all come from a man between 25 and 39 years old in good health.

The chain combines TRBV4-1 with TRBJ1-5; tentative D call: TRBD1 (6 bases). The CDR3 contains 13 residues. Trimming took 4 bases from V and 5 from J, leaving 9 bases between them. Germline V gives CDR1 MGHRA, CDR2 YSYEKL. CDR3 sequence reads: CASSPGVDQPQHF. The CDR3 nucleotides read TGCGCCAGCAGCCCAGGGGTAGATCAGCCCCAGCATTTT.

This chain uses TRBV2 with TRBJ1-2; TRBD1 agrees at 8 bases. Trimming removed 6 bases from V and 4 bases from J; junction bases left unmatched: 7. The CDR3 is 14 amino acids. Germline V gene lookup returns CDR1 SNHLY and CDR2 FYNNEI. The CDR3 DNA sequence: TGTGCCAGCAGCCTCTTAACAGGGGGCTATGGCTACACCTTC. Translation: CASSLLTGGYGYTF.

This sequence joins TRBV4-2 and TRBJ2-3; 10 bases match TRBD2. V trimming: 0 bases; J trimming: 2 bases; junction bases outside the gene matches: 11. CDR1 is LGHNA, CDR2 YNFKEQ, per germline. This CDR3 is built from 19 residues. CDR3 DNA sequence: TGTGCCAGCAGCCAAGAGGTGGCTAGCGGGAGCCGGGCCACAGATACGCAGTATTTT. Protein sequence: CASSQEVASGSRATDTQYF.

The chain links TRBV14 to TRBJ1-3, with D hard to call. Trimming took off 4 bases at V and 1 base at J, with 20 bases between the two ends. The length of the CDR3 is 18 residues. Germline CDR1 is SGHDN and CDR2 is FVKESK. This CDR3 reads CASSPKPALGFSGNTIYF. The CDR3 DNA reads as TGTGCCAGCAGCCCGAAGCCAGCCCTGGGGTTTTCTGGAAACACCATATATTTT.

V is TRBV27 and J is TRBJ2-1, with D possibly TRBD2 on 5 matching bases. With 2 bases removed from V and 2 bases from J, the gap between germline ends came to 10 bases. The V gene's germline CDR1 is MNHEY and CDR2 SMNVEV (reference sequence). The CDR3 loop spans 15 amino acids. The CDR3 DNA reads TGTGCCAGCAGTTTAGTAGCGCGGGCCTACAATGAGCAGTTCTTC. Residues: CASSLVARAYNEQFF.

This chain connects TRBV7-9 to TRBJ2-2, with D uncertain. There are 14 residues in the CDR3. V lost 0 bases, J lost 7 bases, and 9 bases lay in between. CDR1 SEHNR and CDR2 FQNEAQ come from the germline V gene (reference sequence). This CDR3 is CASSLAARFGELFF. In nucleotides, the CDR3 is TGTGCCAGCAGCTTAGCAGCCAGATTCGGGGAGCTGTTTTTT.

The CDR3 sequence is CASSFGATQETQYF. CDR3 coding DNA: TGTGCCAGCAGCTTCGGGGCAACCCAAGAGACCCAGTACTTC. This rearrangement joins TRBV6-5 to TRBJ2-5; D could derive from TRBD1 or TRBD2 (5 bases each). Looked up from germline, CDR1 is MNHEY and CDR2 is SVGAGI. Trimming removed 6 bases from V and 1 base from J, with 12 bases in between. The CDR3 contains 14 residues.

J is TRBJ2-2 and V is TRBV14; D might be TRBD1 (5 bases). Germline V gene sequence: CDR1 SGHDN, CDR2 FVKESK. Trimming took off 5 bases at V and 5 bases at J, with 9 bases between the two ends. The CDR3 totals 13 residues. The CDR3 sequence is CASSAQGTGELFF. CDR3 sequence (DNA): TGTGCCAGCAGCGCGCAGGGAACCGGGGAGCTGTTTTTT.

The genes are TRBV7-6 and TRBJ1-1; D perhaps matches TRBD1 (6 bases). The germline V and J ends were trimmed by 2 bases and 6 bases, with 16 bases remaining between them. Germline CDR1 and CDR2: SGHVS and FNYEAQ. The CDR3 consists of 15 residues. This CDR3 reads CASSLTLTGLAEAFF. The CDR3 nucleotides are TGTGCCAGCAGCTTAACCCTTACAGGGTTGGCTGAAGCTTTCTTT.

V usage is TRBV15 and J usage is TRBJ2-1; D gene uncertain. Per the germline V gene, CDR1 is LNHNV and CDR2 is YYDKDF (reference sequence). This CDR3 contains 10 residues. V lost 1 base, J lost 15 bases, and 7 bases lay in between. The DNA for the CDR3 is TGTGCCACCAGCAGAGGTGTGTGGTTCTTC. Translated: CATSRGVWFF.

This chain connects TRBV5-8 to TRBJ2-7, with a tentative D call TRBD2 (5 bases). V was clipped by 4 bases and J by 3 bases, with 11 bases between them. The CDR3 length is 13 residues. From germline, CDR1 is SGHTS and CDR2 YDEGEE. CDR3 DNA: TGTGCCAGCAGCGGCCGGGGTCACTACGAGCAGTACTTC. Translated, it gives CASSGRGHYEQYF.

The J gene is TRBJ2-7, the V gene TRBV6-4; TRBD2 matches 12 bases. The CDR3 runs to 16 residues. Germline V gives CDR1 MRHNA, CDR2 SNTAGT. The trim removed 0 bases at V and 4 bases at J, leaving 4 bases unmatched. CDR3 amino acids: CASSDSTSGRNYEQYF. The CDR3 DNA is TGTGCCAGCAGTGACTCTACTAGCGGGAGGAATTACGAGCAGTACTTC.

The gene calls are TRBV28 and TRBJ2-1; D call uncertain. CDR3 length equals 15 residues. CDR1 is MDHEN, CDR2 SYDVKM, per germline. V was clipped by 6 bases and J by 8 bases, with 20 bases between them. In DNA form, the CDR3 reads TGTGCCAGCAGCACCCCGTGGGAATATGGCCATGAGCAGTTCTTC. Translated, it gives CASSTPWEYGHEQFF.

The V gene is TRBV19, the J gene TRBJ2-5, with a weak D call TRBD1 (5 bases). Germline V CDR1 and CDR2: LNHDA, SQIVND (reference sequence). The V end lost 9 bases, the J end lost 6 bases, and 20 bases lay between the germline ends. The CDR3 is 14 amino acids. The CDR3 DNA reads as TGTGCCAGCGGCACCTCCTCACAGGCTCAGACCCAGTACTTC. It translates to CASGTSSQAQTQYF.

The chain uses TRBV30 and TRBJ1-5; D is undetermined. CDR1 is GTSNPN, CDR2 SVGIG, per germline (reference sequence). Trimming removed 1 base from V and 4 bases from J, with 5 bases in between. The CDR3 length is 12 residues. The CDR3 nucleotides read TGTGCCTGGAGTGGGGCAAATCAGCCCCAGCATTTT. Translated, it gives CAWSGANQPQHF.

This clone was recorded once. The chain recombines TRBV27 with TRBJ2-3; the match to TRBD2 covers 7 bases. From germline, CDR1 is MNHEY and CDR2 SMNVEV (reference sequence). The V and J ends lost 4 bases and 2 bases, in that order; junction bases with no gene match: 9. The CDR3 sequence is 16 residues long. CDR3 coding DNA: TGTGCCAGCAGTTCACGCCGGACTAGATTCACAGATACGCAGTATTTT. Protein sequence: CASSSRRTRFTDTQYF.

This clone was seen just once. The CDR3 DNA sequence: TGTGCCAGCAGTTACTCGAAAGGGAGAAAGAATGAAAAACTGTTTTTT. It codes for CASSYSKGRKNEKLFF. This rearrangement joins TRBV6-6 to TRBJ1-4; D is uncertain. The CDR3 has 16 residues. Trimming removed 0 bases from V and 5 bases from J, with 13 bases in between. Germline CDR1 reads MNHNY; CDR2 reads SVGAGI (reference sequence).

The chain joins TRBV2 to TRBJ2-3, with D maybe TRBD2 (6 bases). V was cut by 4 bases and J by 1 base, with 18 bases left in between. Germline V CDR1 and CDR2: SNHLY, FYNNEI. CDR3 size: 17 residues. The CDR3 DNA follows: TGTGCCAGCAGTGCAACACCATCGCCTAGCGGCACAGATACGCAGTATTTT. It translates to CASSATPSPSGTDTQYF.

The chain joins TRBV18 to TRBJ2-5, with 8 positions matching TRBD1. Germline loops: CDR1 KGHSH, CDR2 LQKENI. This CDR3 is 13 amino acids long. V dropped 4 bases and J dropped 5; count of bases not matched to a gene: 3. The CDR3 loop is CASSLRDRETQYF. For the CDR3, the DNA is TGTGCCAGCTCACTCCGGGACAGGGAGACCCAGTACTTC.

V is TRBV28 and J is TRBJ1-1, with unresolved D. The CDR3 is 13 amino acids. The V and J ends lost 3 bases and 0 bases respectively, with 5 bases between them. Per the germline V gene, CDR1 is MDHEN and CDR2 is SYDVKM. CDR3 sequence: CASSFSLNTEAFF. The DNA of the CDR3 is TGTGCCAGCAGTTTCAGTCTGAACACTGAAGCTTTCTTT.

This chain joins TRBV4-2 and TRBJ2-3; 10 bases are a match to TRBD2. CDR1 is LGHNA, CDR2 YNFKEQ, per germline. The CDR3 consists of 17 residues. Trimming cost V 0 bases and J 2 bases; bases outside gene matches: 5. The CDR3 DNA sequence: TGTGCCAGCAGCCAAGATTCGAGCGGGAGGGCCACAGATACGCAGTATTTT. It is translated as CASSQDSSGRATDTQYF.

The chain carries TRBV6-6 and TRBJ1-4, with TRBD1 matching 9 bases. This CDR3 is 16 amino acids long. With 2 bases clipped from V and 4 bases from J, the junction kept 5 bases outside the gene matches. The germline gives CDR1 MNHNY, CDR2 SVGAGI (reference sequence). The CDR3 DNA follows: TGTGCCAGCAGTTACCCGACGACAGGGGGTAATGAAAAACTGTTTTTT. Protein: CASSYPTTGGNEKLFF.

Written as DNA, the CDR3 is TGTGCCAGCAGTGACAGGGGGGGAAATGAGCAGTTCTTC. Encoded protein: CASSDRGGNEQFF. The gene calls are TRBV9 and TRBJ2-1; TRBD1 matches at 9 bases. CDR1 is SGDLS, CDR2 YYNGEE, per germline. The junction had 4 bases not matched to a gene; V was cut back by 5 bases and J by 7 bases. This CDR3 spans 13 amino acids.

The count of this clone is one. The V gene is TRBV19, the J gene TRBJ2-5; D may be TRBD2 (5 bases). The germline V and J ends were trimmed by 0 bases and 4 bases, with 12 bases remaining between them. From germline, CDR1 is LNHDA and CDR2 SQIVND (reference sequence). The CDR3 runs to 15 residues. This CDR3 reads CASSIERGKRETQYF. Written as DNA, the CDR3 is TGTGCCAGTAGTATAGAGCGAGGGAAAAGAGAGACCCAGTACTTC.

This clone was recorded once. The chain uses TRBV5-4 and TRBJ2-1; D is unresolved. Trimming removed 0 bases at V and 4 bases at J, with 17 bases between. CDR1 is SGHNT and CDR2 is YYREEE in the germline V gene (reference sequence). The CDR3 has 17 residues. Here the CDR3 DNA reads TGTGCCAGCAGCTTGGAGACGGCGGTCCGCCCTTACAATGAGCAGTTCTTC. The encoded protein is CASSLETAVRPYNEQFF.

The CDR3 DNA sequence: TGCGCCAGCAGCTTGGGGTCGGGAGAAACAGAGACCCAGTACTTC. This translates into CASSLGSGETETQYF. V usage is TRBV5-1 and J usage is TRBJ2-5; D possibly corresponds to TRBD2 (6 bases). V lost 0 bases and J 4 bases, leaving 13 bases between the germline ends. The CDR3 sequence is 15 residues long. Germline CDR1 SGHRS, CDR2 YFSETQ. Full variable domain (missing parts from reference TRBV5-1 and TRBJ2-5): KAGVTQTPRYLIKTRGQQVTLSCSPISGHRSVSWYQQTPGQGLQFLFEYFSETQRNKGNFPGRFSGRQFSNSRSEMNVSTLELGDSALYLCASSLGSGETETQYFGPGTRLLVL.

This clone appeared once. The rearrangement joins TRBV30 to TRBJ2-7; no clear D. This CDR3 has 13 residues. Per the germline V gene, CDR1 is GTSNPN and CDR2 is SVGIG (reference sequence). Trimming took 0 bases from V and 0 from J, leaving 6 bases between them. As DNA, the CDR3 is TGTGCCTGGAGTGTTGGCTTCTCCTACGAGCAGTACTTC. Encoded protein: CAWSVGFSYEQYF. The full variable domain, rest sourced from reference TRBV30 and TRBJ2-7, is SQTIHQWPATLVQPVGSPLSLECTVEGTSNPNLYWYRQAAGRGLQLLFYSVGIGQISSEVPQNLSASRPQDRQFILSSKKLLLSDSGFYLCAWSVGFSYEQYFGPGTRLTVT.

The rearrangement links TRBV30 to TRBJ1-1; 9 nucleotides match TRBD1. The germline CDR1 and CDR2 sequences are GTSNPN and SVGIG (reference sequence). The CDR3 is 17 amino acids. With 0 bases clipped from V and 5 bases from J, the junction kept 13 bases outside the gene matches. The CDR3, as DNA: TGTGCCTGGAGTGTACCCCATGGGACAGGGCTTAATACTGAAGCTTTCTTT. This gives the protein CAWSVPHGTGLNTEAFF.

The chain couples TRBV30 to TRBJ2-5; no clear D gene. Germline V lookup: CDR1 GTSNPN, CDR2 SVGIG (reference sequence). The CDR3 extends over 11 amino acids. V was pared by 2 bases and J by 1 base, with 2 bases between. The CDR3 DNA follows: TGTGCCTGGAGTACCCAAGAGACCCAGTACTTC. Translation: CAWSTQETQYF.

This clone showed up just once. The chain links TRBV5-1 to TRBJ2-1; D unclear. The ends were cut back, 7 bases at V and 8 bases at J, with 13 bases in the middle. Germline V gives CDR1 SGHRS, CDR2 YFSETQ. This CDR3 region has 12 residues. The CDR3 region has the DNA TGCGCCAGCGGCGGACGGTCTGATGAGCAGTTCTTC. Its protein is CASGGRSDEQFF.

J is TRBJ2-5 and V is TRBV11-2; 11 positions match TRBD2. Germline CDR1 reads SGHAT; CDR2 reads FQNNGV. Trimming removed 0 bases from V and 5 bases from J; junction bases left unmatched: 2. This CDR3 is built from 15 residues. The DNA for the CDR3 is TGTGCCAGCAGCTTAGAGGCTAGCGGGAGGGAGACCCAGTACTTC. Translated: CASSLEASGRETQYF.

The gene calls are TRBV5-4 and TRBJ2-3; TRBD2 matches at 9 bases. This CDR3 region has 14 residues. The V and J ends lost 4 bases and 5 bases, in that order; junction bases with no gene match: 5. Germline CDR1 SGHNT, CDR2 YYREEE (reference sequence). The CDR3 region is CASSTGLAQDTQYF. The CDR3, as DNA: TGTGCCAGCAGCACGGGACTAGCACAAGATACGCAGTATTTT.